The rows below give T cell receptor beta chains drawn from one sample of a study of shared clonotypes between healthy human individuals. TCRdb keeps only in-frame clones here, not all; method: immunoSEQ multiplex PCR. The sample carries 600,000 or so clones, around 96% recorded once. The sample taken for sequencing was naive CD8+ T cells sorted from blood. The receptors derive from a woman in her 30s in good health. CDR3s include the opening cysteine and the closing phenylalanine or tryptophan. A D gene is named only where the DNA matches it firmly. The size field is filled for only some rows; it gives once, few, many or a size class.

J gene | D gene | V gene | clone size | CDR3 protein | CDR3 DNA
TRBJ2-3 | TRBD2 | TRBV28 | NA | CASSLGLAGGADTQYF | TGTGCCAGCAGTTTGGGGCTAGCGGGAGGGGCAGATACGCAGTATTTT
TRBJ1-2 | NA | TRBV27 | once | CASSLSGSNYGYTF | TGTGCCAGCAGTTTATCGGGGTCAAACTATGGCTACACCTTC
TRBJ2-7 | NA | TRBV5-4 | NA | CASSLGDRGYEQYF | TGTGCCAGCAGCTTGGGAGACAGAGGCTACGAGCAGTACTTC
TRBJ2-3 | NA | TRBV20-1 | NA | CSASPARTQYF | TGCAGTGCTAGTCCCGCGCGTACGCAGTATTTT
TRBJ1-1 | NA | TRBV6-5 | NA | CASRKRVDTEAFF | TGTGCCAGCAGGAAGAGGGTCGACACTGAAGCTTTCTTT
TRBJ2-6 | NA | TRBV19 | NA | CASSSLARSGANVLTF | TGTGCCAGTAGTTCCCTCGCTAGGTCTGGGGCCAACGTCCTGACTTTC
TRBJ1-2 | NA | TRBV27 | NA | CASRDSYGYTF | TGTGCCAGCCGTGACTCGTATGGCTACACCTTC
TRBJ2-7 | TRBD2 | TRBV6-1 | NA | CASSELAGVHYEQYF | TGTGCCAGCAGCGAACTAGCGGGAGTTCACTACGAGCAGTACTTC
TRBJ1-6 | NA | TRBV28 | NA | CASSGGFEDNSPLHF | TGTGCCAGCAGTGGGGGTTTCGAAGATAATTCACCCCTCCACTTT
TRBJ2-5 | TRBD2 | TRBV4-1 | NA | CASSRLAPIVAGVETQYF | TGCGCCAGCAGCCGCCTAGCCCCAATTGTAGCGGGAGTAGAGACCCAGTACTTC
TRBJ2-3 | NA | TRBV7-2 | NA | CASSQTQDTQYF | TGTGCCAGCAGCCAAACCCAAGATACGCAGTATTTT
TRBJ2-7 | TRBD1 | TRBV23-1 | NA | CASSQSLPDRGYEQYF | TGCGCCAGCAGTCAATCGCTACCGGACAGGGGCTACGAGCAGTACTTC
TRBJ2-2 | NA | TRBV7-9 | NA | CASSSPEVAGELFF | TGTGCCAGCAGCTCTCCGGAAGTTGCCGGGGAGCTGTTTTTT
TRBJ2-7 | NA | TRBV7-2 | NA | CASSWTTFYEQYF | TGTGCCAGCAGCTGGACTACCTTCTACGAGCAGTACTTC
TRBJ1-4 | NA | TRBV7-9 | NA | CASSSIATNEKLFF | TGTGCCAGCAGCTCCATCGCAACTAATGAAAAACTGTTTTTT
TRBJ2-3 | TRBD1 | TRBV11-2 | NA | CASSLGQGMGSTDTQYF | TGTGCCAGCAGCTTGGGACAGGGGATGGGTAGCACAGATACGCAGTATTTT
TRBJ2-3 | TRBD2 | TRBV29-1 | NA | CSVGPASGATDTQYF | TGCAGCGTTGGGCCAGCTAGCGGGGCCACAGATACGCAGTATTTT
TRBJ2-7 | TRBD1 | TRBV5-4 | NA | CASSNRDRDYEQYF | TGTGCCAGCAGTAACCGGGACAGGGACTACGAGCAGTACTTC
TRBJ2-3 | TRBD2 | TRBV7-8 | NA | CASSLVGLASDTQYF | TGTGCCAGCAGCTTAGTTGGACTAGCTTCAGATACGCAGTATTTT
TRBJ2-1 | TRBD1 | TRBV19 | NA | CASSIPDRGYNEQFF | TGTGCCAGTAGTATACCCGACAGGGGGTACAATGAGCAGTTCTTC
TRBJ2-5 | NA | TRBV15 | once | CATSRDRLTQETQYF | TGTGCCACCAGCAGAGATAGATTGACTCAAGAGACCCAGTACTTC
TRBJ1-4 | NA | TRBV30 | once | CAWSVKRPGLFF | TGTGCCTGGAGTGTGAAGAGACCGGGTCTGTTTTTT
TRBJ2-2 | NA | TRBV11-2 | NA | CASSPGHGELFF | TGTGCCAGCAGCCCGGGGCACGGGGAGCTGTTTTTT
TRBJ2-2 | TRBD2 | TRBV4-1 | NA | CASSQAGGRGTGELFF | TGCGCCAGCAGCCAAGCGGGAGGGAGAGGCACCGGGGAGCTGTTTTTT
TRBJ2-5 | NA | TRBV4-1 | NA | CASSQLVMETQYF | TGCGCCAGCAGCCAATTGGTCATGGAGACCCAGTACTTC
TRBJ2-3 | NA | TRBV28 | NA | CASSFRGSGSTDTQYF | TGTGCCAGCAGTTTTCGGGGGAGCGGGAGCACAGATACGCAGTATTTT
TRBJ1-4 | NA | TRBV28 | NA | CASRWTGTNEKLFF | TGTGCCAGCAGGTGGACGGGGACTAATGAAAAACTGTTTTTT
TRBJ1-1 | NA | TRBV6-1 | NA | CASSEGHTNTEAFF | TGTGCCAGCAGTGAAGGACACACGAACACTGAAGCTTTCTTT
TRBJ2-2 | TRBD2 | TRBV10-1 | NA | CASSVSGSTGELFF | TGCGCCAGCAGTGTTAGCGGGAGTACCGGGGAGCTGTTTTTT
TRBJ1-1 | TRBD1 | TRBV5-6 | NA | CASTPGQGALFGTEAFF | TGTGCCAGCACCCCGGGACAGGGGGCTCTTTTTGGCACTGAAGCTTTCTTT
TRBJ2-2 | NA | TRBV4-1 | NA | CASSRGQNTGELFF | TGCGCCAGCAGCCGGGGACAGAACACCGGGGAGCTGTTTTTT
TRBJ2-7 | NA | TRBV27 | NA | CASSLNSYYEQYF | TGTGCCAGCAGTTTAAACAGTTACTACGAGCAGTACTTC
TRBJ2-1 | TRBD2 | TRBV6-5 | NA | CASSYSSGRGGEQFF | TGTGCCAGCAGTTACTCAAGCGGGAGAGGCGGGGAGCAGTTCTTC
TRBJ2-7 | TRBD1 | TRBV5-1 | NA | CASSNGQGTGGEQYF | TGCGCCAGCAGCAACGGACAGGGGACTGGGGGCGAGCAGTACTTC
TRBJ2-7 | TRBD2 | TRBV10-2 | NA | CASVQSSGLYEQYF | TGCGCCAGCGTACAGTCTAGCGGGCTATACGAGCAGTACTTC
TRBJ2-7 | TRBD1 | TRBV29-1 | NA | CSVDAGGSYEQYF | TGCAGCGTCGATGCAGGGGGCTCCTACGAGCAGTACTTC
TRBJ2-1 | TRBD2 | TRBV27 | NA | CASSLSTSGSGEQFF | TGTGCCAGCAGTTTATCTACTAGCGGGAGTGGTGAGCAGTTCTTC
TRBJ2-7 | TRBD2 | TRBV30 | NA | CAWSCLHTITSGKTITYEQYF | TGTGCCTGGAGTTGTCTTCACACTATTACTAGCGGGAAAACAATTACCTACGAGCAGTACTTC